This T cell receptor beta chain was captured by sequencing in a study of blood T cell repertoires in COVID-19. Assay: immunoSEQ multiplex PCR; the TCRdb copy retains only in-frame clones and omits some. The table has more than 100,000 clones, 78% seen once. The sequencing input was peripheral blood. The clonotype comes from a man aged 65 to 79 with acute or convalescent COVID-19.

CDR3 sequence: CASSPKQGAFVTSPLHF. CDR3 nucleotide sequence: TGTGCCAGCTCACCAAAACAGGGGGCCTTCGTAACTTCACCCCTCCACTTT. The J gene is TRBJ1-6, the V gene TRBV18, with 9 bases fitting TRBD1. The ends lost 2 bases at V and 9 bases at J; junction bases unmatched: 11. The CDR3 spans 17 residues. Germline V gene sequence: CDR1 KGHSH, CDR2 LQKENI.